These 13 T cell receptor beta chains came from one sample sequenced in a study of a mutant IDH1 vaccine in newly diagnosed glioma. Their antigen targets remain unknown. The data were produced by immunoSEQ multiplex PCR, yet TCRdb's version contains in-frame clones alone and is incomplete. The sample holds about 94,000 clones; about nine tenths are singletons and the top ten take 0.77%. The time point was: week 47, end of study. The investigators gave 300 ug of mutant IDH1 20-mer peptide in each vaccine dose, together with topical imiquimod. The input for sequencing was PBMCs, taken from a glioma patient whose treatment included an IDH1 peptide vaccine. Receptors originate from a woman aged 50 to 60 with glioma.

This chain joins TRBV5-6 and TRBJ1-2, with 8 bases matching TRBD1. The ends lost 6 bases at V and 4 bases at J; junction bases unmatched: 8. This CDR3 contains 14 residues. Germline V lookup: CDR1 SGHDT, CDR2 YYEEEE. CDR3 sequence (DNA): TGTGCCAGCACCGCTGGACAGGGAAGCTATGGCTACACCTTC. This translates into CASTAGQGSYGYTF. Full variable domain (remainder filled in from reference TRBV5-6 and TRBJ1-2): DAGVTQSPTHLIKTRGQQVTLRCSPKSGHDTVSWYQQALGQGPQFIFQYYEEEERQRGNFPDRFSGHQFPNYSSELNVNALLLGDSALYLCASTAGQGSYGYTFGSGTRLTVV.

V and J are TRBV18 and TRBJ2-3; no clear D. The CDR3 runs to 13 residues. Trimming removed 2 bases from V and 6 bases from J, with 9 bases in between. Germline V gives CDR1 KGHSH, CDR2 LQKENI. The CDR3 protein is CASSPYHADTQYF. CDR3 DNA: TGTGCCAGCTCACCATACCATGCGGATACGCAGTATTTT.

The J gene is TRBJ2-5, the V gene TRBV5-6; D is ambiguous. Trimming stripped 0 bases from V and 5 bases from J, with 14 bases between. CDR1 and CDR2 from the germline V gene are SGHDT and YYEEEE. The CDR3 is made up of 15 amino acids. CDR3 nucleotide sequence: TGTGCCAGCAGCTTGGCTCCAACGGCGGAGGAGACCCAGTACTTC. Translating it yields CASSLAPTAEETQYF.

J is TRBJ2-1 and V is TRBV4-2; D is undetermined. The V gene's germline CDR1 is LGHNA and CDR2 YNFKEQ. There are 15 residues in the CDR3. The V end lost 0 bases, the J end lost 9 bases, and 15 bases lay between the germline ends. The CDR3, as DNA: TGTGCCAGCAGCCAAGACGTCGTAGCCGATAGTGAGCAGTTCTTC. This translates into CASSQDVVADSEQFF.

This chain links TRBV5-1 with TRBJ2-7; tentative D call: TRBD2 (5 bases). The CDR3 has 14 residues. The germline V gene has CDR1 SGHRS and CDR2 YFSETQ. Trimming removed 0 bases at V and 2 bases at J, with 9 bases between. CDR3 amino acids: CASSLGVGAYEQYF. The CDR3, as DNA: TGCGCCAGCAGCTTGGGGGTCGGGGCCTACGAGCAGTACTTC.

The genes are TRBV5-8 and TRBJ2-1; D may be TRBD2 (5 bases). The CDR3 is made up of 15 amino acids. Trimming cost V 3 bases and J 6 bases, with 16 bases left between them. The germline CDR1 and CDR2 sequences are SGHTS and YDEGEE. In DNA, the CDR3 is TGTGCCAGCAGCTCCTACGCGAGCCGGGGCAATGAGCAGTTCTTC. Its translation: CASSSYASRGNEQFF.

The chain uses TRBV6-1 and TRBJ1-5, with TRBD1 as a possible D gene (5 bases). The CDR3 covers 13 residues. From germline, CDR1 is MNHNS and CDR2 SASEGT. With 7 bases removed from V and 7 bases from J, the gap between germline ends came to 14 bases. The CDR3 protein is CASNVFQGQPQHF. CDR3 in DNA: TGTGCCAGCAATGTGTTCCAGGGACAGCCCCAGCATTTT.

The chain combines TRBV30 with TRBJ2-7; D is possibly TRBD2 (7 bases). The length of the CDR3 is 15 residues. Trimming cost V 3 bases and J 2 bases, with 17 bases left between them. Germline V gene data show CDR1 as GTSNPN and CDR2 as SVGIG (reference sequence). This chain's CDR3 is CAWRGGRGGAYEQYF. The CDR3 DNA sequence: TGTGCCTGGAGGGGGGGGCGCGGAGGTGCCTACGAGCAGTACTTC.

The chain couples TRBV29-1 to TRBJ2-5; D is tentatively TRBD1 or TRBD2 (5 bases each). This CDR3 spans 13 amino acids. Germline V gene sequence: CDR1 SQVTM, CDR2 ANQGSEA. The V and J ends lost 8 bases and 2 bases respectively, with 15 bases between them. Written as DNA, the CDR3 is TGCAGCACCACGAGGGGCAGTCAAGAGACCCAGTACTTC. Amino acid sequence: CSTTRGSQETQYF.

The chain couples TRBV4-2 to TRBJ2-7, with 12 bases fitting TRBD2. This CDR3 has 14 amino acids. Germline V CDR1 and CDR2: LGHNA, YNFKEQ. V gave up 8 bases and J gave up 6 bases; unmatched junction bases: 8. CDR3: CASGQTSGSFEQYF. The DNA of the CDR3 is TGTGCCAGCGGACAGACTAGCGGGAGCTTCGAGCAGTACTTC.

This clone has a handful of counts. The chain employs TRBV10-3 and TRBJ1-6, with unresolved D. Trimming left V 3 bases short and J 3 bases short, with 6 bases between. Germline loops: CDR1 ENHRY, CDR2 SYGVKD. The CDR3 consists of 14 residues. The CDR3 DNA reads as TGTGCCATCAGTGACCGACTCTATAATTCACCCCTCCACTTT. Translated, it gives CAISDRLYNSPLHF.

The chain has TRBV30 and TRBJ2-5, with TRBD2 identical over 10 bases. The CDR3 is 14 amino acids. Per the germline V gene, CDR1 is GTSNPN and CDR2 is SVGIG (reference sequence). V gave up 3 bases and J gave up 4 bases; unmatched junction bases: 5. CDR3 residues: CAWRVAGGRETQYF. DNA for the CDR3: TGTGCCTGGAGGGTAGCGGGAGGCCGAGAGACCCAGTACTTC.

This chain links TRBV12-5 with TRBJ2-1, with D unresolved. The V end was cut by 1 base, the J end by 7 bases, with 8 bases between. CDR3 length: 13 amino acids. The V gene's germline CDR1 is LGHNT and CDR2 FRNRAP. CDR3 sequence reads: CASGLGQVNEQFF. Written as DNA, the CDR3 is TGTGCTAGTGGTTTGGGTCAGGTGAATGAGCAGTTCTTC.